The table lists the clone carrying this TCR beta chain with many counts. Its target is unknown. MiXCR was run by TCRdb on the 5' RACE reads, yielding one entry per CDR3 protein. Of around 960,000 distinct CDR3 sequences detected, approximately 13% appear once; the ten largest clones hold under 2%. CDR3 length equals 15 residues. Germline trimming cut 1 base from V and 1 base from J; bases unmatched to any gene: 4. These data come from a study of identical twins. Whole-study findings and limits: These conclusions were based on statistical analysis (cross-sectional, not following the same donors). Modelling approaches yielded underestimates of out-of-frame TCR alpha sharing between monozygotic twins. Abundant beta clonotypes from cord blood had fewer insertions, unlike memory repertoires, which showed none.

This sample was shared with a second study, whose subject was yellow fever vaccine responses in identical twins.

Sequenced input: PBMCs. This clonotype was sampled from a woman aged 18-29 years in good health. The chain joins TRBV12-3 or TRBV12-4 to TRBJ2-7, with TRBD1 identical over 7 bases. CDR3 in DNA: TGTGCCAGCAGTTTAGGGGACAGCCTATCCTACGAGCAGTACGTC. Amino acids: CASSLGDSLSYEQYV.